The 7 T cell receptor beta chains below were found in one sample sequenced in a study of spatial heterogeneity in lung cancer (dated by TCRdb to the late 2010s). The paper as a whole reports these results and caveats: The number of expanded intratumoral alpha and beta TCRs correlated with the tumor nonsynonymous mutation count.

Library preparation used 5' RACE. Sequenced on a NextSeq 500. Using fastp trimming at Q25 and MiXCR clonotype assembly, TCRdb reanalyzed the public sequencing data and kept in-frame beta chains. All rows with the same CDR3 protein become a single entry with the most common DNA and genes. The sample records 4,500 to 5,000 distinct CDR3 sequences, roughly 8.9% of which are singletons. About 16% of the sample is taken by the ten largest. What this sample's time point label stands for: sample taken at primary tumor resection. For these receptors, no antigen is known. The starting material was lung tumor tissue, obtained at surgery. These receptors came from a female donor with early-stage non-small cell lung cancer.

This clonotype was detected a few times. CDR3 bases: TGTGCCAGCAGTTTATCCGGGACAGGAGTCCACGAGCAGTACTTC. Amino acids: CASSLSGTGVHEQYF. The chain employs TRBV28 and TRBJ2-7; 8 bases match TRBD1. CDR3 length: 15 amino acids. With 1 base clipped from V and 5 bases from J, the junction kept 7 bases outside the gene matches. Germline CDR1 reads MDHEN; CDR2 reads SYDVKM.

Here the CDR3 DNA reads TGTGCCAGCAGCCAAGATCGGGTTTCCTACGAGCAGTACTTC. Protein sequence: CASSQDRVSYEQYF. The chain joins TRBV14 to TRBJ2-7; D call uncertain. The CDR3 length is 14 residues. Germline CDR1 SGHDN, CDR2 FVKESK. V gave up 0 bases and J gave up 1 base, with 7 bases separating them. Together with reference TRBV14 and TRBJ2-7, the CDR3 gives the full variable domain: EAGVTQFPSHSVIEKGQTVTLRCDPISGHDNLYWYRRVMGKEIKFLLHFVKESKQDESGMPNNRFLAERTGGTYSTLKVQPAELEDSGVYFCASSQDRVSYEQYFGPGTRLTVT.

This clonotype qualifies as medium-sized. J is TRBJ1-5 and V is TRBV28, with unresolved D. Germline V lookup: CDR1 MDHEN, CDR2 SYDVKM. Trimming left V 5 bases short and J 6 bases short, with 11 bases between. The CDR3 covers 13 residues. CDR3 protein: CASSALGAQPQHF. The CDR3 DNA reads as TGTGCCAGCAGTGCGCTGGGCGCTCAGCCCCAGCATTTT.

There are a few counts of this clonotype. CDR3: CASSEARTAYGYTF. The CDR3 nucleotides are TGTGCCAGCAGTGAAGCGAGGACCGCCTATGGCTACACCTTC. The chain employs TRBV2 and TRBJ1-2; D gene ambiguous. Looked up from germline, CDR1 is SNHLY and CDR2 is FYNNEI. V dropped 0 bases and J dropped 4 bases, with 9 bases sitting between them. This CDR3 spans 14 amino acids.

In its sample, this clonotype was seen many times. The CDR3 DNA is TGTGCCAGCAGCCGGACAGGGGGCTCATATAGCAATCAGCCCCAGCATTTT. It codes for CASSRTGGSYSNQPQHF. The chain couples TRBV7-2 to TRBJ1-5; TRBD1 matches at 11 bases. Germline CDR1 and CDR2: SGHTA and FQGNSA. V trimming: 5 bases; J trimming: 0 bases; junction bases outside the gene matches: 6. This CDR3 comprises 17 residues.

The chain carries TRBV28 and TRBJ2-7, with 13 bases matching TRBD2. The V gene's germline CDR1 is MDHEN and CDR2 SYDVKM. The CDR3 consists of 16 residues. With 6 bases clipped from V and 3 bases from J, the junction kept 8 bases outside the gene matches. The CDR3 loop is CASRSGLAGVIYEQYF. The CDR3 nucleotides are TGTGCCAGCAGGTCCGGACTAGCGGGGGTAATCTACGAGCAGTACTTC.

This clonotype was seen only a few times. The chain uses TRBV27 and TRBJ2-7, with TRBD2 matching over 9 bases. This CDR3 is 15 amino acids long. Trimming took 6 bases from V and 6 from J; bases not matched to a gene: 12. Looked up from germline, CDR1 is MNHEY and CDR2 is SMNVEV (reference sequence). The CDR3 sequence is CASSPGASGALEQYF. The DNA of the CDR3 is TGTGCCAGCAGCCCGGGGGCTAGCGGGGCCCTCGAGCAGTACTTC.